A single T cell receptor (beta chain) is shown here with its context. The data originate from a study of identical twins. All donors comprised healthy Caucasians. Unique molecular identifiers were present on the cDNA, which also gained a universal primer site by template switching. In TCRdb, the 5' RACE reads were re-called with MiXCR into one record per CDR3 protein. The top ten clones hold 0.75% to 1% of a sample with 700,000 or so distinct CDR3 sequences, around 8.6% of them seen once. The CDR3 covers 15 residues. J was trimmed by 2 bases and V by 4 bases; bases with no gene match: 7. Germline CDR1 reads LGHDT; CDR2 reads YNNKEL (reference sequence). This sample was also put to use in a study of yellow fever vaccine responses in identical twins.

The sequencing input was PBMCs. The receptor was isolated from a woman between 18 and 29 years old in good health. V is TRBV3-1 and J is TRBJ2-7, with TRBD2 matching 8 bases. The CDR3 spells CASSPRGLAAYEQYF. The CDR3 DNA reads TGTGCCAGCAGCCCCCGAGGACTAGCTGCCTACGAGCAGTACTTC.